The T cell receptor beta chain described here comes from a study of blood T cell repertoires in COVID-19. Study-wide context: Acute and convalescent COVID-19 specimens originated in the United States, Italy and Spain. The analysed material was cDNA or gDNA that came from T cells, B-cell-depleted T cells, or PBMCs.

In the authors' workflow: Amplification of reference gene primers provided the estimated nucleated cell counts. Sequenced by immunoSEQ multiplex PCR; TCRdb stores in-frame clones only, minus some. Clone size and V and J calls were adopted from that table, with D and trimming inferred from the DNA. The sample consists of tens of thousands of clones, roughly 78% of them appearing once. V shed 0 bases, J shed 7 bases, and the junction held 5 bases outside the gene matches. The CDR3 is made up of 14 amino acids. Germline V gene data show CDR1 as SGHRS and CDR2 as YFSETQ. This chain uses TRBV5-1 with TRBJ1-2, with 8 positions matching TRBD1. The sequenced sample consisted of peripheral blood. This TCR came from a woman in her sixties or seventies with acute or convalescent COVID-19. CDR3 bases: TGCGCCAGCAGCTTGGTCCAGGGGGCAAGTGGCTACACCTTC. Protein: CASSLVQGASGYTF.